The 24 T cell receptor beta chains below all came from one sample that was sequenced in a study of T cells in Graves' hyperthyroidism and ophthalmopathy. Regions amplified from RNA transcripts were the TCR beta CDR3 regions. The HTBI primer set served for first-round RT-PCR of the TCR CDR3. TCRdb used MiXCR to reprocess the multiplex PCR reads, holding one entry per CDR3 protein. The table records a few hundred thousand distinct CDR3 sequences, about 43% of them present only once. The sample comprised peripheral blood or thyroid tissue (not recorded which). These receptors all come from an adult woman with Graves' disease, either hyperthyroidism or ophthalmopathy (not recorded which).

This clonotype was counted ten times or more. This chain uses TRBV12-3 or TRBV12-4 with TRBJ2-7; a possible D gene is TRBD1 (5 bases). V lost 4 bases and J lost 3, with 10 bases in between. CDR3 size: 13 residues. DNA for the CDR3: TGTGCCAGCAGTTACGGACATAACTACGAGCAGTACTTC. This encodes CASSYGHNYEQYF.

The rearrangement links TRBV5-1 to TRBJ1-4; D not certain. Trimming shortened V by 3 bases and J by 3 bases, and 9 bases separated the two germline ends. The CDR3 loop spans 14 amino acids. CDR1 and CDR2 from the germline V gene are SGHRS and YFSETQ. CDR3 sequence: CASSSNPANEKLFF. The CDR3 DNA reads TGCGCCAGCAGCTCCAACCCGGCTAATGAAAAACTGTTTTTT.

Ten or more counts support this clonotype. The V and J genes are TRBV7-3 and TRBJ1-1; D is unresolved. CDR1 and CDR2 from the germline V gene are SGHTA and FQGTGA. The CDR3 is made up of 12 amino acids. The V and J ends lost 4 bases and 4 bases respectively, with 7 bases between them. This chain's CDR3 is CASSSGGTEAFF. CDR3 DNA sequence: TGTGCCAGCAGCTCGGGTGGCACTGAAGCTTTCTTT.

The rearrangement joins TRBV29-1 to TRBJ1-3; D is perhaps TRBD1 (5 bases). The CDR3 is 13 residues long. Germline loops: CDR1 SQVTM, CDR2 ANQGSEA. Trimming cost V 4 bases and J 4 bases, with 11 bases left between them. The CDR3 nucleotides are TGCAGCGTTGTTCCGGCAGGGGGAAACACCATATATTTT. It specifies CSVVPAGGNTIYF. Supplemented by reference TRBV29-1 and TRBJ1-3, the full variable domain reads SAVISQKPSRDICQRGTSLTIQCQVDSQVTMMFWYRQQPGQSLTLIATANQGSEATYESGFVIDKFPISRPNLTFSTLTVSNMSPEDSSIYLCSVVPAGGNTIYFGEGSWLTVV.

As for this clonotype: The conserved phenylalanine or tryptophan normally closing the CDR3 is absent here, so this likely arose from a read error. The DNA is left out, because the CDR3 cannot be placed on it with certainty; the CDR3 is given as TCRdb lists it. This chain uses TRBV11-2 with TRBJ1-5; TRBD1 is taken as the D call from the table, unchecked against the DNA. CDR1 and CDR2 from the germline V gene are SGHAT and FQNNGV. Both ends counted, the CDR3 spans 16 residues. The CDR3 sequence: CASSSIRGLAISPSMV.

The chain carries TRBV15 and TRBJ1-1; TRBD1 might be the D (5 bases). V lost 5 bases and J lost 0, with 13 bases in between. CDR1 and CDR2 from the germline V gene are LNHNV and YYDKDF (reference sequence). The CDR3 has 15 amino acids. The DNA of the CDR3 is TGTGCCACCAGCGCCGACACGGGGGTGAACACTGAAGCTTTCTTT. Translating it yields CATSADTGVNTEAFF.

The V call is TRBV7-8, the J call TRBJ1-6; D gene uncertain. V lost 4 bases, J lost 6 bases, and 13 bases lay in between. In germline, CDR1 is SGHVS, CDR2 FQNEAQ. The CDR3 length is 15 residues. The chain's CDR3 is CASSSGPGVNSPLHF. The CDR3 bases are TGTGCCAGCAGCTCCGGACCGGGAGTTAATTCACCCCTCCACTTT.

This clonotype was seen repeatedly, ten times or more. The chain couples TRBV5-1 to TRBJ2-2; unclear D gene. CDR3 length equals 14 residues. V shed 0 bases and J shed 7 bases, with 10 bases lying between them. Germline CDR1 and CDR2: SGHRS and YFSETQ. CDR3 protein: CASSLGTSGGELFF. In DNA form, the CDR3 reads TGCGCCAGCAGCTTGGGGACGTCGGGCGGGGAGCTGTTTTTT.

The DNA for the CDR3 is TGTGCCAGCAGCTCAGGACTAGCGTCAGTAAAAGAGACCCAGTACTTC. It yields the protein CASSSGLASVKETQYF. The chain employs TRBV7-9 and TRBJ2-5, with TRBD2 matching 9 bases. The CDR3 extends over 16 amino acids. Germline V gene data show CDR1 as SEHNR and CDR2 as FQNEAQ (reference sequence). V dropped 4 bases and J dropped 3; count of bases not matched to a gene: 9.

At least ten counts were recorded for this clonotype. The chain links TRBV5-1 to TRBJ2-7; tentative D call: TRBD1 (5 bases). The CDR3 runs 15 residues. Germline lookup yields CDR1 SGHRS and CDR2 YFSETQ. V lost 0 bases and J 2 bases, leaving 12 bases between the germline ends. Written as DNA, the CDR3 is TGCGCCAGCAGCTTGGATTGGGGCGGACCCTACGAGCAGTACTTC. This translates into CASSLDWGGPYEQYF.

This chain uses TRBV19 with TRBJ1-5; D possibly corresponds to TRBD1 (6 bases). The CDR3 covers 15 residues. Germline V gene sequence: CDR1 LNHDA, CDR2 SQIVND (reference sequence). The V end was cut by 6 bases, the J end by 1 base, with 13 bases between. CDR3 DNA sequence: TGTGCCAGTAGCCCATACGGACAGAGCAATCAGCCCCAGCATTTT. Protein: CASSPYGQSNQPQHF.

CDR3 DNA sequence: TGTGCCAGCAGTTATGCGAGCTCCTACGAGCAGTACTTC. Protein: CASSYASSYEQYF. The V call is TRBV7-2, the J call TRBJ2-7; D is undetermined. V lost 6 bases, J lost 0 bases, and 9 bases lay in between. This CDR3 is 13 amino acids long. CDR1 and CDR2 from the germline V gene are SGHTA and FQGNSA.

The chain combines TRBV20-1 with TRBJ1-2; weak D call: TRBD1 (6 bases). Germline V CDR1 and CDR2: DFQATT, SNEGSKA (reference sequence). Trimming took 5 bases from V and 8 from J, leaving 12 bases between them. There are 11 residues in the CDR3. The DNA of the CDR3 is TGCAGTGCTGTCCCCGGACAGGGCTACACCTTC. Translated, it gives CSAVPGQGYTF.

This clonotype has ten or more counts. The chain is built from TRBV7-9 and TRBJ2-6; possible D gene TRBD1, 6 bases. The germline gives CDR1 SEHNR, CDR2 FQNEAQ (reference sequence). V gave up 5 bases and J gave up 0 bases, with 14 bases separating them. The CDR3 extends over 17 amino acids. CDR3 coding DNA: TGTGCCAGCAGCCCAGGACAGCAGAGCTCTGGGGCCAACGTCCTGACTTTC. Protein: CASSPGQQSSGANVLTF.

This clonotype appeared once. This sequence joins TRBV7-6 and TRBJ1-1, with TRBD1 as a possible D gene (5 bases). The CDR3 covers 15 residues. The germline V gene encodes CDR1 SGHVS and CDR2 FNYEAQ. The V gene lost 5 bases and the J gene lost 1 base, with 14 bases spanning the gap. The CDR3 loop is CASSPGTGENTEAFF. As DNA, the CDR3 is TGTGCCAGCAGCCCTGGGACCGGGGAGAACACTGAAGCTTTCTTT.

This clonotype came up many times. The chain recombines TRBV28 with TRBJ1-5; the D gene is possibly TRBD1 (6 bases). Per germline, CDR1 MDHEN and CDR2 SYDVKM. The CDR3 is 16 amino acids. Trimming stripped 5 bases from V and 2 bases from J, with 16 bases between. CDR3 DNA sequence: TGTGCCAGCAGTCCTGGGGGCGGAGGGCGCAATCAGCCCCAGCATTTT. Residues: CASSPGGGGRNQPQHF.

There are a few counts of this clonotype. CDR3 nucleotide sequence: TGTGCCAGCAGTGTGGACAGGGGTGGGAGTGAGCAGTTCTTC. This encodes CASSVDRGGSEQFF. The rearrangement uses TRBV2 and TRBJ2-1; 9 bases fit TRBD1. This CDR3 spans 14 amino acids. Germline assignment: CDR1 SNHLY and CDR2 FYNNEI. The V segment lost 4 bases and the J segment 9 bases; nucleotides outside the gene matches: 7.

There are a few counts of this clonotype. The CDR3 is CSVELGQSSYEQYF. The CDR3, as DNA: TGCAGCGTTGAACTCGGCCAGAGCTCCTACGAGCAGTACTTC. This chain links TRBV29-1 with TRBJ2-7; D uncertain. The CDR3 runs 14 residues. With 2 bases removed from V and 0 bases from J, the gap between germline ends came to 11 bases. In germline, CDR1 is SQVTM, CDR2 ANQGSEA.

This clonotype has at least ten counts. The rearrangement uses TRBV4-1 and TRBJ2-5; tentatively, D is TRBD1 (5 bases). The V end lost 0 bases, the J end lost 6 bases, and 14 bases lay between the germline ends. Germline lookup yields CDR1 MGHRA and CDR2 YSYEKL. There are 15 residues in the CDR3. CDR3 in amino acids: CASSQDFQGRKTQYF. The CDR3, as DNA: TGCGCCAGCAGCCAAGATTTTCAGGGCCGAAAGACCCAGTACTTC.

This clonotype occurred many times. The V call is TRBV7-2, the J call TRBJ2-7; 7 bases are a match to TRBD1. The CDR3 has 13 amino acids. The ends lost 4 bases at V and 2 bases at J; junction bases unmatched: 2. CDR1 is SGHTA and CDR2 is FQGNSA in the germline V gene. The CDR3 bases are TGTGCCAGCAGCTCGGGACAGCCCTACGAGCAGTACTTC. It translates to CASSSGQPYEQYF. The full variable domain, completed using reference TRBV7-2 and TRBJ2-7, is GAGVSQSPSNKVTEKGKDVELRCDPISGHTALYWYRQSLGQGLEFLIYFQGNSAPDKSGLPSDRFSAERTGGSVSTLTIQRTQQEDSAVYLCASSSGQPYEQYFGPGTRLTVT.

This clonotype was seen repeatedly, ten times or more. This sequence joins TRBV20-1 and TRBJ1-1; a weak D match, TRBD1 (5 bases). The germline V gene encodes CDR1 DFQATT and CDR2 SNEGSKA (reference sequence). The CDR3 runs to 14 residues. Trimming cost V 3 bases and J 1 base, with 12 bases left between them. The CDR3 loop reads CSARILGGNTEAFF. As DNA, the CDR3 is TGCAGTGCTAGGATCTTGGGGGGGAACACTGAAGCTTTCTTT.

Note on this clonotype: This could be a read error, since a much larger clone is one nucleotide away. The gene calls are TRBV7-2 and TRBJ2-7; possible D gene TRBD1, 6 bases. The CDR3 runs to 15 residues. Trimming pared 5 bases from V and 2 bases from J, leaving 16 bases between. In germline, CDR1 is SGHTA, CDR2 FQGNSA. CDR3 nucleotide sequence: TGTGCCAGCAGCCGAATCGGACAGTCGGCCTACGAGCAGTACTTC. Its translation is CASSRIGQSAYEQYF.

This clonotype has ten or more counts. The chain has TRBV24-1 and TRBJ1-2; D is ambiguous. V was cut by 5 bases and J by 1 base, with 7 bases left in between. The CDR3 has 13 amino acids. CDR1 and CDR2 (germline): KGHDR, SFDVKD. CDR3 in amino acids: CATSVWDNYGYTF. In nucleotides, the CDR3 is TGTGCCACCAGTGTTTGGGATAACTATGGCTACACCTTC.

A remark on this clonotype: Sequence at one end of the junction differs from germline and may be a read error. This chain connects TRBV7-9 to TRBJ1-2; D may be TRBD1 (5 bases). CDR3 length equals 13 residues. Germline V gene data show CDR1 as SEHNR and CDR2 as FQNEAQ (reference sequence). The CDR3 sequence is CASSPVRQRLPSF. The CDR3 DNA sequence: TGTGCCAGCAGCCCCGTCCGACAGAGACTACCTTCCTTC.